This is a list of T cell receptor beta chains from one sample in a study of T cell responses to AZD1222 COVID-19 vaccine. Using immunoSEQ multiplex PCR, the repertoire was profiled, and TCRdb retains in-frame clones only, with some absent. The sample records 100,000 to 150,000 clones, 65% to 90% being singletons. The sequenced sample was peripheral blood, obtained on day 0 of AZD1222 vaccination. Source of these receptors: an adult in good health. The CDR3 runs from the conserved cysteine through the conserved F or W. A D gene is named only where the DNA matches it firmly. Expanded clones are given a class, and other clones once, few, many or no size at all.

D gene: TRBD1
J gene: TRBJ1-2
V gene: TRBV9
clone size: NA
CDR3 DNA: TGTGCCAGCAGCTCGGGACAGAGGAACTATGGCTACACCTTC
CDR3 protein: CASSSGQRNYGYTF

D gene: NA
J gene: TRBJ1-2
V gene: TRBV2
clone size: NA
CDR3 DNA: TGTGCCAGCCGCCCTCGGGGAGCGGTCTATGGCTACACCTTC
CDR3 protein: CASRPRGAVYGYTF

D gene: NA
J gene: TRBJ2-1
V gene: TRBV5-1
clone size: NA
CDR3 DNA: TGCGCCAGCAGCTTGGCCCCGCAGGACAGTCGCTCCTACAATGAGCAGTTCTTC
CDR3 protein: CASSLAPQDSRSYNEQFF

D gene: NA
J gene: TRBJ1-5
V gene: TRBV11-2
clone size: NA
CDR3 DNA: TGTGCCAGCAGCTTAGGTCAAAATCAGCCCCAGCATTTT
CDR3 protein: CASSLGQNQPQHF

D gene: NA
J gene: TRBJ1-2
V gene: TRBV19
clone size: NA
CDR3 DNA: TGTGCCAGTAGTATGGAGACAGATTATGGCTACACCTTC
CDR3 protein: CASSMETDYGYTF

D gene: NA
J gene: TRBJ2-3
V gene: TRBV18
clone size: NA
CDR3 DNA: TGTGCCAGCTCACCTCCCAGCACAGATACGCAGTATTTT
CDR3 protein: CASSPPSTDTQYF

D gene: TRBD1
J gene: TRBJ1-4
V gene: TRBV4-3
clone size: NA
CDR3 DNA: TGCGCCAGCAGCCAAGATCTCAATTGGGGACAGGGCGGAATTTGGAATGAAAAACTGTTTTTT
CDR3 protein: CASSQDLNWGQGGIWNEKLFF

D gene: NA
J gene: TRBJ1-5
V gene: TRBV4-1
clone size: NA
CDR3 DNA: TGCGCCAGCAGCCGATCACCCCAAGAGAATAGCAATCAGTCCCAGCATTTT
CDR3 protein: CASSRSPQENSNQSQHF

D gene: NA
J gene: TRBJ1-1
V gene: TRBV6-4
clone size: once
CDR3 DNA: TGTGCCAGCAGGGTACCCGGGACTGTTGTACAGAACACTGAAGCTTTCTTT
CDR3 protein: CASRVPGTVVQNTEAFF

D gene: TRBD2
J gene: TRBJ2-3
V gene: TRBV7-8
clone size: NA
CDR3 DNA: TGTGCCAGCAGCCCTCGGGAGCGGGGGAACACAGATACGCAGTATTTT
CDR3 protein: CASSPRERGNTDTQYF

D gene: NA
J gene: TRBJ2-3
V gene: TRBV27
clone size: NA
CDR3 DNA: TGTGCCAGCAGTTTATCGGGGCAGGGGACAGATACGCAGTATTTT
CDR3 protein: CASSLSGQGTDTQYF

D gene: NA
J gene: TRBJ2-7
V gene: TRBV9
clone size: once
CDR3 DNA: TGTGCCAGCAGCGTATCTCGAGACTCACCCTACGAGCAGTACTTC
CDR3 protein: CASSVSRDSPYEQYF

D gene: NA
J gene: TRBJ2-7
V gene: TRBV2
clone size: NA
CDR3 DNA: TGTGCCAGCAGTATGGAGACAATCGGCGAGCAGTACTTC
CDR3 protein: CASSMETIGEQYF

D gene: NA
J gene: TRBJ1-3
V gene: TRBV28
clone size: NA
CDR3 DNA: TGTGCCAGCAGTTCCGGGACTTTTGGCTCTGGAAACACCATATATTTT
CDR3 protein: CASSSGTFGSGNTIYF

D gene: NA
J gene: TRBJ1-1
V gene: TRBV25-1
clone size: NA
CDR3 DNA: TGTGCCAGCAGTGACGACCGCCCGAACACTGAAGCTTTCTTT
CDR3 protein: CASSDDRPNTEAFF

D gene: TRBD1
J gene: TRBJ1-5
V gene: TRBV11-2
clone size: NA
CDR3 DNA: TGTGCCAGCAGCACACAGGGGGGAAGCAATCAGCCCCAGCATTTT
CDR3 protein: CASSTQGGSNQPQHF